This T cell receptor (beta chain) stems from a study of CD8 T cells in ankylosing spondylitis. This CDR3 spans 11 amino acids. CDR1 is SEHNR, CDR2 FQNEAQ, per germline (reference sequence). V lost 8 bases, J lost 6 bases, and 9 bases lay in between. Study-wide points: Disease-linked clones were CD8+ and relatively rare in peripheral blood. Both synovial fluid and blood in reactive arthritis had previously been reported to carry some motif variants.

This clonotype has a count of ten or more. Its antigen is currently unknown. In making TCR beta libraries, quantitative 5'-RACE with molecular barcodes was used. TCRdb reanalysed the 5' RACE reads using MiXCR and keeps one entry per CDR3 protein. The data contain around 230,000 distinct CDR3 sequences, 8% to 10% of them singletons. Sequencing was performed on blood, either unsorted or a sorted T cell fraction (not recorded which). The chain carries TRBV7-9 and TRBJ2-3, with a possible D match to TRBD1 (5 bases). The clonotype comes from a female donor with ankylosing spondylitis or in good health (not recorded which). The chain's CDR3 is CASGASDTQYF. The CDR3 nucleotides read TGTGCCAGCGGGGCGAGCGATACGCAGTATTTT.